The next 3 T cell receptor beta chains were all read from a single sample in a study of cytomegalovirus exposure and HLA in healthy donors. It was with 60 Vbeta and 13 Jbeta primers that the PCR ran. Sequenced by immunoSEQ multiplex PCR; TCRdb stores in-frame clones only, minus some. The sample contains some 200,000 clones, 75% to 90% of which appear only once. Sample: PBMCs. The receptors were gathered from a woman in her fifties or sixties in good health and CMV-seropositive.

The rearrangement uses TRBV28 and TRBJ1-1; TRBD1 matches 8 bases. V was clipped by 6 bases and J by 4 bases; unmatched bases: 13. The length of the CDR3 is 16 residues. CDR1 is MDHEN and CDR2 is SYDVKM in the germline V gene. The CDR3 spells CASRPPRGRAGTEAFF. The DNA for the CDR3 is TGTGCCAGCAGACCACCCAGGGGGCGCGCTGGCACTGAAGCTTTCTTT.

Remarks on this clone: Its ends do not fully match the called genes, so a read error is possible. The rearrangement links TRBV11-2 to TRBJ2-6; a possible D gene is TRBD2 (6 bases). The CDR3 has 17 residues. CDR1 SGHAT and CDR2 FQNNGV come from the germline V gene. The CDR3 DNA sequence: TGTGCCAGCAGCTTAAGTCTTAGCGGCTCTGGGGCCAACGGCCTGACTTTC. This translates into CASSLSLSGSGANGLTF.

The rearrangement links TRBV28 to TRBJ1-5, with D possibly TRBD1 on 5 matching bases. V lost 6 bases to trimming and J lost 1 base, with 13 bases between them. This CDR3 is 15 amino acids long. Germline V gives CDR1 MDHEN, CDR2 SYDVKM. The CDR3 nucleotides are TGTGCCAGCAGCCCAGGAGGGGTGAGCAATCAGCCCCAGCATTTT. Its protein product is CASSPGGVSNQPQHF.